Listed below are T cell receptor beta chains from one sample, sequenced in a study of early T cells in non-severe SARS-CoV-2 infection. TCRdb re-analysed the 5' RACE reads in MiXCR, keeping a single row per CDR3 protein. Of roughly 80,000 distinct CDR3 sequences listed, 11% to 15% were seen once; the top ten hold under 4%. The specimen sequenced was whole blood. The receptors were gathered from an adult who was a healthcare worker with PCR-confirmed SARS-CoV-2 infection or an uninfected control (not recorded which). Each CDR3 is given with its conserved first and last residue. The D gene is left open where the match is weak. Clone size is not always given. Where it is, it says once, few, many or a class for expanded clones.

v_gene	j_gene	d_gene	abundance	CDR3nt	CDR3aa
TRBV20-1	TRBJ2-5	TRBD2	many	TGCAGTGCCCACCCCCTAGCGGGAGGAGATCGAGAGACCCAGTACTTC	CSAHPLAGGDRETQYF
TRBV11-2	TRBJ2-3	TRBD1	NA	TGTGCCAGCAGCCCCTGGACAGGGGTAAACACAGATACGCAGTATTTT	CASSPWTGVNTDTQYF
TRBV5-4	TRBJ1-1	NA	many	TGTGCCAGCAGACTAGGGATGGCGAACACTGAAGCTTTCTTT	CASRLGMANTEAFF
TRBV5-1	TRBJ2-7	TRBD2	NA	TGCGCCAGCAGCCCCCTAGGACTAGCGGGGTACGAGCAGTACTTC	CASSPLGLAGYEQYF
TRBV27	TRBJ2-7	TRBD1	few	TGTGCCAGCAGTCCGGGGACAGGGTTCCGTGCAACCTACGAGCAGTACTTC	CASSPGTGFRATYEQYF
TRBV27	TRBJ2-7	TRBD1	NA	TGTGCCAGCAGTTTTACAGGGGGCGAGCAGTACTTC	CASSFTGGEQYF
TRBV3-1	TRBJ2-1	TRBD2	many	TGTGCCAGCAGCCACCGAGGACTAGCGGGGGGCTACAATGAGCAGTTCTTC	CASSHRGLAGGYNEQFF
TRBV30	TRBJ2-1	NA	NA	TGTGCCTGGAGAGGTAACGCCTACAATGAGCAGTTCTTC	CAWRGNAYNEQFF
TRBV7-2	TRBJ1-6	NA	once	TGTGCCAGCAGCTCACGGCAGCCCTCCTATAATTCACCCCTCCACTTT	CASSSRQPSYNSPLHF
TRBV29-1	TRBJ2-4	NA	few	TGCAGCGTTGAGGGGCACGGGGAGGAAAACATTCAGTACTTC	CSVEGHGEENIQYF
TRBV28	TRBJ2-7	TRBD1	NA	TGTGCCAGCACTCGGGGGACAGGCTCCTACGAGCAGTACTTC	CASTRGTGSYEQYF
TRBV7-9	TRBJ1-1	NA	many	TGTGCCAGCAGCTTAAGAGAGTACACTGAAGCTTTCTTT	CASSLREYTEAFF
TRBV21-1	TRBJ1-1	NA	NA	TGTGCCAGCAGCCAAAGGGGGAAAAACACTGAAGCTTTCTTT	CASSQRGKNTEAFF
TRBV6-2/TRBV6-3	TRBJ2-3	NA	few	TGTGCCAGCAGTTACCCGGCCACGGATACGCAGTATTTT	CASSYPATDTQYF
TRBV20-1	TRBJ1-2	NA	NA	TGCAGTGCCGGGACCGCGAACTATGGCTACACCTTC	CSAGTANYGYTF
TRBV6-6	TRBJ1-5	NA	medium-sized	TGTGCCAGCAGCCTTACAGGGAGCGCTCAGCCCCAGCATTTT	CASSLTGSAQPQHF
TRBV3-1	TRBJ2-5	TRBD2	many	TGTGCCAGCAGCCAACGGGCTAGCGGGGCCAAAGAGACCCAGTACTTC	CASSQRASGAKETQYF
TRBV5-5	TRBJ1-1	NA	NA	TGTGCCAGCAGCTTGGTACACGTGAACACTGAAGCTTTCTTT	CASSLVHVNTEAFF
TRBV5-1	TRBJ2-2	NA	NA	TGCGTCAGCAGCTTCAGGGGAAGAAACACCGGGGAGCTGTTTTTT	CVSSFRGRNTGELFF
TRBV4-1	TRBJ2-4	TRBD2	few	TGCGCCAGCAGCCAAGGGACTAGCTCGATTCAGTACTTC	CASSQGTSSIQYF
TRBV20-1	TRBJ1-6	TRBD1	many	TGCAGTGCACCTAGGACAGGGGATTATAATTCACCCCTCCACTTT	CSAPRTGDYNSPLHF
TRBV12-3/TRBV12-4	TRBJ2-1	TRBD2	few	TGTGCCAGCAGTCCGGGACTAGCATATAATGAGCAGTTCTTC	CASSPGLAYNEQFF
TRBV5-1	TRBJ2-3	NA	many	TGCGCCAGCAGCTTGTCAGGGGATACGCAGTATTTT	CASSLSGDTQYF
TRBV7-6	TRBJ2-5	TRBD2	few	TGTGCCAGCAGCTTCATCGGGGGGGCCCAAGAGACCCAGTACTTC	CASSFIGGAQETQYF
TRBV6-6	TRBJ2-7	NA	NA	TGTGCCAGCTCTCTTCCAAGACAGGATTCCTACGAGCAGTACTTC	CASSLPRQDSYEQYF
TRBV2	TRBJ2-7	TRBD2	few	TGTGCCAGCAGGACGACTAGCGGGACGTCCGAGCAGTACTTC	CASRTTSGTSEQYF
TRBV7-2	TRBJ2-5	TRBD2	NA	TGTGCCAGCAGCAAGCACCCCCTAGGACTAGCGGGGAAAGAGACCCAGTACTTC	CASSKHPLGLAGKETQYF
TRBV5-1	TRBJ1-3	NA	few	TGCGCCAGCAGCTTGTTAGGGGGGGCCGGGGACACCATATATTTT	CASSLLGGAGDTIYF
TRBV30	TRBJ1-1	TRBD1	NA	TGTGCCTGGAGTGTTGTAGTAGGGGGCGCGAGGAACACTGAAGCTTTCTTT	CAWSVVVGGARNTEAFF
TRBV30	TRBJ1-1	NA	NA	TGTGCCTGGAGTGTCCGGGGGGAGACTGAAGCTTTCTTT	CAWSVRGETEAFF
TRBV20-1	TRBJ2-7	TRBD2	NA	TGCAGTGCTAGTCCCAAGCGGGGCCCTACCTACGAGCAGTACTTC	CSASPKRGPTYEQYF
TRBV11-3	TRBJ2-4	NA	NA	TGTGCCAGCAGCTTTCCCCGGGGAGGGGGGGCCAAAAACATTCAGTACTTC	CASSFPRGGGAKNIQYF
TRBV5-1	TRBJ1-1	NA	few	TGCGCCAGCAGCTTAAAGGGGGGCGATAGCACTGAAGCTTTCTTT	CASSLKGGDSTEAFF
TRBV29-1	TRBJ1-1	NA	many	TGCAGCGTCCTCACTCCCGGGGACACTGAAGCTTTCTTT	CSVLTPGDTEAFF
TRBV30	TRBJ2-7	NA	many	TGTGCCTGGAGGGACTCACCGATCGGCGAGCAGTACTTC	CAWRDSPIGEQYF
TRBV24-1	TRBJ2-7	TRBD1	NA	TGTGCCACCAGTGATCCCCGAGGGACAGCGTCCGAGCAGTACTTC	CATSDPRGTASEQYF
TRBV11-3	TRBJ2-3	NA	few	TGTGCCAGCAGCCCAAGGGGATTGACGGATACGCAGTATTTT	CASSPRGLTDTQYF
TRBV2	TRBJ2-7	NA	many	TGTGCCAGCAGTCCCCGTAGGACAGTGCAGAGCGAGCAGTACTTC	CASSPRRTVQSEQYF
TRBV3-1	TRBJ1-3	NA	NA	TGTGCCAGCAGCCAGAAAACAAACACCATATATTTT	CASSQKTNTIYF
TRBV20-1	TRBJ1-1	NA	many	TGCAGTGCTAGGGGGGGGATTGGCACTGAAGCTTTCTTT	CSARGGIGTEAFF